These T cell receptor beta chains were read from a single sample in a study of cytomegalovirus exposure and HLA in healthy donors. Clones were read by immunoSEQ multiplex PCR, and TCRdb kept only the in-frame ones, dropping some. Altogether 90,000 to 120,000 clones are present, approximately 77% being singletons, with the ten largest covering 11% to 15%. The sequencing input was PBMCs. The receptors were sampled from a male donor in good health and CMV-seropositive. Each CDR3 is given with its conserved first and last residue. D genes are given only for firm matches. Clone size, where shown, is once, few, many, or a class for clones that have expanded.

>TRBJ2-1|NA|TRBV15|NA
CATSVGGGNEQFF
TGTGCCACCAGCGTAGGGGGGGGCAATGAGCAGTTCTTC
>TRBJ2-4|NA|TRBV15|TRBD1
CATSDGTELAKNIQYF
TGTGCCACCAGCGACGGGACAGAACTAGCCAAAAACATTCAGTACTTC
>TRBJ2-1|NA|TRBV4-3|TRBD1
CASSQDQGVYNEQFF
TGCGCCAGCAGCCAAGATCAGGGGGTTTACAATGAGCAGTTCTTC
>TRBJ2-6|NA|TRBV18|NA
CASSRGDSGANVLTF
TGTGCCAGCTCCAGGGGCGACTCTGGGGCCAACGTCCTGACTTTC
>TRBJ1-3|few|TRBV29-1|TRBD1
CSVGGAGGGKSSGNTIYF
TGCAGCGTTGGGGGGGCAGGGGGTGGGAAAAGTTCTGGAAACACCATATATTTT
>TRBJ1-6|NA|TRBV5-4|TRBD1
CASSFQGADSPLHF
TGTGCCAGCAGCTTTCAGGGGGCGGATTCACCCCTCCACTTT
>TRBJ2-1|NA|TRBV6-5|NA
CASTRGESSYNEQFF
TGTGCCAGCACCAGGGGAGAGAGCTCCTACAATGAGCAGTTCTTC
>TRBJ1-6|NA|TRBV5-1|NA
CASSLAGGGGSPLHF
TGCGCCAGCAGCTTGGCCGGCGGAGGCGGTTCACCCCTCCACTTT
>TRBJ2-1|NA|TRBV5-1|TRBD2
CASSSLTGTSGGDEQFF
TGCGCCAGCAGCTCCCTCACCGGGACTAGCGGGGGCGATGAGCAGTTCTTC
>TRBJ2-2|once|TRBV11-2|TRBD1
CASSYPGTGNTGELFF
TGTGCCAGCAGCTACCCCGGGACAGGGAACACCGGGGAGCTGTTTTTT
>TRBJ1-1|few|TRBV9|NA
CASSPRGRAEAFF
TGTGCCAGCAGCCCAAGAGGGAGGGCTGAAGCTTTCTTT
>TRBJ1-4|NA|TRBV27|NA
CASSHPNEKLFF
TGTGCCAGCAGCCATCCTAATGAAAAACTGTTTTTT
>TRBJ2-1|NA|TRBV5-6|NA
CASSLGYVATYNEQFF
TGTGCCAGCAGCTTGGGATATGTGGCCACCTACAATGAGCAGTTCTTC
>TRBJ2-7|NA|TRBV7-3|TRBD1
CASSLTGTGRREQYF
TGTGCCAGCAGCTTAACGGGGACAGGCCGCCGGGAGCAGTACTTC
>TRBJ1-1|NA|TRBV11-1|NA
CASSPGWFGSAEAFF
TGTGCCAGCAGCCCGGGTTGGTTTGGGAGCGCTGAAGCTTTCTTT
>TRBJ2-3|NA|TRBV7-8|NA
CASSSGVGGAGTDTQYF
TGTGCCAGCAGCTCGGGGGTGGGGGGGGCCGGCACAGATACGCAGTATTTT
>TRBJ2-7|NA|TRBV6-5|TRBD1
CASSDRGRSYEQYF
TGTGCCAGCAGCGACAGGGGTCGCTCCTACGAGCAGTACTTC
>TRBJ2-7|NA|TRBV7-2|NA
CASSLEVSGHYEQYF
TGTGCCAGCAGCTTAGAGGTTAGTGGGCACTACGAGCAGTACTTC
>TRBJ2-7|NA|TRBV27|TRBD1
CASSSGQTYEQYF
TGTGCCAGCAGTTCGGGACAGACCTACGAGCAGTACTTC
>TRBJ1-1|NA|TRBV11-2|NA
CASSPTVLTEAFF
TGTGCCAGCAGTCCGACTGTCCTCACTGAAGCTTTCTTT
>TRBJ1-4|NA|TRBV4-3|TRBD1
CASSQDRQGIGEKLFF
TGCGCCAGCAGCCAAGATCGACAGGGGATTGGTGAAAAACTGTTTTTT
>TRBJ1-1|NA|TRBV7-2|NA
CASSSRRGNTEAFF
TGTGCCAGCAGCTCGCGCCGTGGGAACACTGAAGCTTTCTTT
>TRBJ1-4|once|TRBV5-6|NA
CASSLGLGKSNEKLFF
TGTGCCAGCAGCTTGGGTCTCGGGAAGTCCAATGAAAAACTGTTTTTT
>TRBJ1-4|NA|TRBV4-2|NA
CASGGSGNEKLFF
TGTGCCAGCGGAGGGTCGGGAAATGAAAAACTGTTTTTT
>TRBJ2-3|few|TRBV21-1|NA
CASTRTGVSTDTQYF
TGTGCCAGCACCCGGACAGGGGTTAGCACAGATACGCAGTATTTT
>TRBJ2-6|NA|TRBV18|TRBD1
CASSPDRAGGANVLTF
TGTGCCAGCTCACCGGACAGGGCTGGTGGGGCCAACGTCCTGACTTTC
>TRBJ1-5|NA|TRBV2|TRBD1
CASSWQGAGEPQHF
TGTGCCAGCAGTTGGCAGGGGGCAGGAGAGCCCCAGCATTTT
>TRBJ2-5|NA|TRBV4-2|TRBD2
CASSQGRGGGTQYF
TGTGCCAGCAGCCAGGGGCGGGGGGGAGGGACCCAGTACTTC
>TRBJ1-2|NA|TRBV5-4|TRBD1
CASSSGRDSPYGYTF
TGTGCCAGCAGCTCAGGGCGGGACAGCCCTTATGGCTACACCTTC
>TRBJ1-4|NA|TRBV2|NA
CASSGIAVMQEKLFF
TGTGCCAGCAGTGGAATAGCGGTTATGCAGGAAAAACTGTTTTTT
>TRBJ1-2|NA|TRBV5-1|TRBD1
CASSLDRGLGYTF
TGCGCCAGCAGCCTGGACAGGGGGCTTGGCTACACCTTC
>TRBJ2-1|NA|TRBV7-9|TRBD2
CASSSQVAGGRREQFF
TGTGCCAGCAGCTCCCAAGTAGCGGGGGGCCGGCGGGAGCAGTTCTTC
>TRBJ1-1|NA|TRBV5-1|NA
CASSTEVRDTEAFF
TGCGCCAGCAGCACGGAGGTGAGGGACACTGAAGCTTTCTTT
>TRBJ1-1|NA|TRBV7-2|NA
CASSINARDTEAFF
TGTGCCAGCAGCATCAACGCCAGGGACACTGAAGCTTTCTTT
>TRBJ2-1|once|TRBV4-3|TRBD1
CASSQDPGQGSNEQFF
TGCGCCAGCAGCCAAGATCCGGGACAGGGGTCCAATGAGCAGTTCTTC
>TRBJ1-1|once|TRBV28|TRBD1
CASSQGVSNTEAFF
TGTGCCAGCAGCCAGGGGGTGTCGAACACTGAAGCTTTCTTT
>TRBJ2-3|NA|TRBV9|TRBD2
CASSPTSGGTDTQYF
TGTGCCAGCAGCCCAACTAGCGGGGGTACAGATACGCAGTATTTT
>TRBJ1-5|NA|TRBV30|NA
CASQGSGNQPQHF
TGTGCCTCTCAGGGTTCCGGCAATCAGCCCCAGCATTTT
>TRBJ1-1|NA|TRBV4-1|TRBD1
CASSARDRGNTEAFF
TGCGCCAGCAGCGCCCGGGACAGGGGAAACACTGAAGCTTTCTTT
>TRBJ1-4|NA|TRBV7-6|NA
CASSFRQFNEKLFF
TGTGCCAGCAGCTTTCGACAGTTTAATGAAAAACTGTTTTTT
>TRBJ2-7|NA|TRBV5-1|NA
CASSDRTESPYEQYF
TGCGCCAGCAGCGATAGGACAGAATCCCCCTACGAGCAGTACTTC
>TRBJ1-1|NA|TRBV5-6|NA
CASSPRRNTEAFF
TGTGCCAGCAGCCCGAGGCGGAACACTGAAGCTTTCTTT
>TRBJ1-5|NA|TRBV6-6|NA
CATSPTGAGQPQHF
TGTGCCACCAGCCCCACTGGAGCTGGTCAGCCCCAGCATTTT